Following are 7 T cell receptor beta chains from one sample sequenced in a study of blood T cell repertoires in COVID-19. The assay was immunoSEQ multiplex PCR, and TCRdb's table has in-frame clones only and misses some. The table records 310,000 or so clones, 80% to 90% of them present only once. The sequenced sample was PBMCs or T cells enriched from blood (not recorded which). The receptors here all came from a woman under 30 who had recovered from COVID-19.

The chain joins TRBV7-9 to TRBJ1-3, with D maybe TRBD1 (5 bases). CDR1 and CDR2 (germline): SEHNR, FQNEAQ (reference sequence). Trimming removed 5 bases at V and 4 bases at J, with 12 bases between. CDR3 size: 14 residues. Here the CDR3 DNA reads TGTGCCAGCAGCCCGGGCGGGGCAGGAAACACCATATATTTT. Translated: CASSPGGAGNTIYF.

The rearrangement links TRBV5-4 to TRBJ1-1; TRBD1 matches 11 bases. This CDR3 is 16 amino acids long. Germline CDR1 and CDR2: SGHNT and YYREEE (reference sequence). V dropped 4 bases and J dropped 1; count of bases not matched to a gene: 6. CDR3 DNA: TGTGCCAGCAGCATACCGGACAGGGGGCGGAACACTGAAGCTTTCTTT. It encodes CASSIPDRGRNTEAFF.

The chain carries TRBV5-1 and TRBJ2-5; 8 nucleotides agree with TRBD1. V dropped 5 bases and J dropped 4; count of bases not matched to a gene: 7. The CDR3 is 14 amino acids. Germline V gene lookup returns CDR1 SGHRS and CDR2 YFSETQ. CDR3 sequence: CASRGQGASETQYF. CDR3 DNA sequence: TGCGCCAGCAGAGGTCAGGGGGCTTCAGAGACCCAGTACTTC.

The chain links TRBV15 to TRBJ1-2; 8 nucleotides align to TRBD1. J was trimmed by 5 bases and V by 1 base; bases with no gene match: 15. Germline V gene lookup returns CDR1 LNHNV and CDR2 YYDKDF (reference sequence). The CDR3 totals 18 residues. The CDR3 sequence: CATSRVYSVDRGGYGYTF. The CDR3 nucleotides read TGTGCCACCAGCAGAGTTTACTCCGTAGACAGGGGAGGGTATGGCTACACCTTC.

The chain carries TRBV20-1 and TRBJ2-1; TRBD2 matches at 10 bases. V lost 3 bases to trimming and J lost 7 bases; unmatched junction nucleotides: 6. The CDR3 has 14 amino acids. The germline gives CDR1 DFQATT, CDR2 SNEGSKA (reference sequence). The chain's CDR3 is CSASSSGGRNEQFF. The CDR3 nucleotides read TGCAGTGCTAGTAGTAGCGGGGGGCGGAATGAGCAGTTCTTC.

The chain combines TRBV7-2 with TRBJ1-2; TRBD1 might be the D (6 bases). V was pared by 1 base and J by 2 bases, with 8 bases between. The length of the CDR3 is 14 residues. Germline values: CDR1 SGHTA, CDR2 FQGNSA. The CDR3 bases are TGTGCCAGCAGCTTAGGGACAGAGAACTATGGCTACACCTTC. Its protein product is CASSLGTENYGYTF.

This clone has just one count. The chain recombines TRBV7-2 with TRBJ1-1; D gene ambiguous. CDR3 length equals 16 residues. The V end was cut by 2 bases, the J end by 0 bases, with 13 bases between. CDR1 is SGHTA and CDR2 is FQGNSA in the germline V gene. The CDR3 nucleotides are TGTGCCAGCAGCTTACTCTCACTGAATCTGAACACTGAAGCTTTCTTT. This sequence encodes CASSLLSLNLNTEAFF.